One TCR beta chain is described in this entry. Its antigen is unidentified. This entry is derived from a study of shared clonotypes between healthy human individuals. Overall study: Three CD4 naive, three CD4 memory, two CD8 naive and one CD8 memory plate were used per donor. General study points: Rarefaction showed sorted-subset sequencing was incomplete despite large depth.

Germline V lookup: CDR1 SNHLY, CDR2 FYNNEI. V lost 6 bases, J lost 3 bases, and 6 bases lay in between. The CDR3 covers 11 residues. As defined, naive CD8 cells were CD45RO-negative and positively selected for CCR7, with terminally differentiated effector memory CD45RA+ cells excluded. The assay was immunoSEQ multiplex PCR, and TCRdb's table has in-frame clones only and misses some. The sample has more than 550,000 clones; about 90% are singletons. The sequenced sample was naive CD8+ T cells sorted from blood. This TCR derives from a man younger than 40 in good health. This chain uses TRBV2 with TRBJ2-7; no clear D gene. Written as DNA, the CDR3 is TGTGCCAGCAGAAGGGTCTACGAGCAGTACTTC. Translating it yields CASRRVYEQYF.